These 2 T cell receptor beta chains were sequenced from one sample in a study of blood T cell repertoires in COVID-19. Measured with immunoSEQ multiplex PCR; TCRdb has only the in-frame clones, and not every one. The table includes roughly 180,000 clones, 80% to 90% detected once. Sequenced input: peripheral blood. All receptors derive from a man in his 70s with active or convalescent COVID-19.

The chain uses TRBV6-6 and TRBJ1-3, with D maybe TRBD1 (6 bases). CDR3 length equals 18 residues. CDR1 and CDR2 (germline): MNHNY, SVGAGI (reference sequence). V was trimmed by 5 bases and J by 0 bases, leaving 20 bases between them. The CDR3 bases are TGTGCCAGCAGTCCACTTCGCGGGGGCCGCGTCTCTGGAAACACCATATATTTT. Translating gives CASSPLRGGRVSGNTIYF.

This sequence joins TRBV4-3 and TRBJ2-7; 7 positions match TRBD2. The CDR3 is made up of 16 amino acids. CDR1 is LGHNA, CDR2 YSLEER, per germline. V shed 1 base and J 0 bases; nucleotides not matched to a gene: 6. CDR3 nucleotide sequence: TGCGCCAGCAGCCAAGGAGTAGCTAGCGGCTCCTACGAGCAGTACTTC. It encodes CASSQGVASGSYEQYF.